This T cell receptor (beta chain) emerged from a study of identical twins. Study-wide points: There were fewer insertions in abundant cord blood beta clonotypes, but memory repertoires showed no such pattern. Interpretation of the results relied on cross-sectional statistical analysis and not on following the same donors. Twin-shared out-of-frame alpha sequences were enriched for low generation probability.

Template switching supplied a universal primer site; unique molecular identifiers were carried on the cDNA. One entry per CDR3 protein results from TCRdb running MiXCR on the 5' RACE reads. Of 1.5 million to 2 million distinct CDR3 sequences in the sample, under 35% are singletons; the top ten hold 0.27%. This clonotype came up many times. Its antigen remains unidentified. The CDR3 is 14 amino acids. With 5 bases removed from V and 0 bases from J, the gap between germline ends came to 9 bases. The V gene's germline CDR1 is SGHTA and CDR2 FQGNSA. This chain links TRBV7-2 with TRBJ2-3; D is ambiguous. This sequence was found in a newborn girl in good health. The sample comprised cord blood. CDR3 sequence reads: CASSMTLSTDTQYF. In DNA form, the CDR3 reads TGTGCCAGCAGCATGACCCTTAGCACAGATACGCAGTATTTT. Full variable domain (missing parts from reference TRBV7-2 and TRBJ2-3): GAGVSQSPSNKVTEKGKDVELRCDPISGHTALYWYRQSLGQGLEFLIYFQGNSAPDKSGLPSDRFSAERTGGSVSTLTIQRTQQEDSAVYLCASSMTLSTDTQYFGPGTRLTVL.